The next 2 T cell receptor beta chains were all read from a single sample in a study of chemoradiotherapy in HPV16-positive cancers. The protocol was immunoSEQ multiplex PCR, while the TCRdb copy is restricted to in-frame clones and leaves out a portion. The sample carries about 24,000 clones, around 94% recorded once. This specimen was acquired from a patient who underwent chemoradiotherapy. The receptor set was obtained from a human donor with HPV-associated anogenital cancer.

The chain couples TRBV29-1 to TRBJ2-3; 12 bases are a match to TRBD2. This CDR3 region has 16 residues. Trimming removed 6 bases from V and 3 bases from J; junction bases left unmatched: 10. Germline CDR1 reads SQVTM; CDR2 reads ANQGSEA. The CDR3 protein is CSVTSGSLTRTDTQYF. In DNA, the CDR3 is TGCAGCGTGACTAGCGGGAGTCTAACCAGGACAGATACGCAGTATTTT.

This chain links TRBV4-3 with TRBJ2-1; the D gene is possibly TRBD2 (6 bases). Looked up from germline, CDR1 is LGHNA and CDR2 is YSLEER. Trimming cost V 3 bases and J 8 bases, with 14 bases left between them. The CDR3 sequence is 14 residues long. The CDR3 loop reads CASSHRAGRDEQFF. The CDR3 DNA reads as TGCGCCAGCAGCCACCGGGCGGGGCGGGATGAGCAGTTCTTC.